The subject of this entry is one TCR beta chain. The source of the sample is a study of blood T cell repertoires in COVID-19. Germline assignment: CDR1 MNHEY and CDR2 SMNVEV (reference sequence). V lost 1 base and J 0 bases, leaving 3 bases between the germline ends. CDR3 length: 13 residues. TCRdb keeps only in-frame clones here, not all; method: immunoSEQ multiplex PCR. The sample lists 290,000 or so clones; about nine tenths were seen once. The TCR comes from a man between 18 and 35 years old with active or convalescent COVID-19. The sequencing input was peripheral blood. The gene calls are TRBV27 and TRBJ1-1, with D unresolved. The CDR3: CASSLFVNTEAFF. CDR3 sequence (DNA): TGTGCCAGCAGTTTATTCGTGAACACTGAAGCTTTCTTT.